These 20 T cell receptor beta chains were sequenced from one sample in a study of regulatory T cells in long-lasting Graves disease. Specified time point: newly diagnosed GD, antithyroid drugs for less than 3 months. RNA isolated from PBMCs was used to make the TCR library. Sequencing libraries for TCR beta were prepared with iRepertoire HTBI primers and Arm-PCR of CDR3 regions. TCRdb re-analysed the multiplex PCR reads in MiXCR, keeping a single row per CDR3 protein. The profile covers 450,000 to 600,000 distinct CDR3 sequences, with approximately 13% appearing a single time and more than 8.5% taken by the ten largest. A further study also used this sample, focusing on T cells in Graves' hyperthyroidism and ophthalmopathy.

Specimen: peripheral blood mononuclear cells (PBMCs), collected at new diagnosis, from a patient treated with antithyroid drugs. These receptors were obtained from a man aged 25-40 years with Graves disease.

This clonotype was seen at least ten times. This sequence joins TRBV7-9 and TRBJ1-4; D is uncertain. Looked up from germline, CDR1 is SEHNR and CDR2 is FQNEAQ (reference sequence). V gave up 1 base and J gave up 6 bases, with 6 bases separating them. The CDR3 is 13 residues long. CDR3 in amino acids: CASSLGPDEKLFF. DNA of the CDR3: TGTGCCAGCAGCTTAGGTCCCGATGAAAAACTGTTTTTT.

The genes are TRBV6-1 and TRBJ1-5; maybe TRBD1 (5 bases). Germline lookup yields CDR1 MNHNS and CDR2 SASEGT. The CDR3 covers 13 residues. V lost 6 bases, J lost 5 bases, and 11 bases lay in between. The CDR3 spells CASSWGGDQPQHF. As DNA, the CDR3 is TGTGCCAGCAGCTGGGGGGGAGATCAGCCCCAGCATTTT.

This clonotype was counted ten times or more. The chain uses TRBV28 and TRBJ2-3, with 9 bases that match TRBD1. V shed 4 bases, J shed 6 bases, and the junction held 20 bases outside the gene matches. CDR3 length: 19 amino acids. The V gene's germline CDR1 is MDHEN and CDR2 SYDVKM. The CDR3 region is CASSSWTGAARSVVDTQYF. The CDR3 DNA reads TGTGCCAGCAGTTCCTGGACAGGGGCTGCGCGTTCCGTGGTTGATACGCAGTATTTT. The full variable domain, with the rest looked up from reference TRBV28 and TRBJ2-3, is DVKVTQSSRYLVKRTGEKVFLECVQDMDHENMFWYRQDPGLGLRLIYFSYDVKMKEKGDIPEGYSVSREKKERFSLILESASTNQTSMYLCASSSWTGAARSVVDTQYFGPGTRLTVL.

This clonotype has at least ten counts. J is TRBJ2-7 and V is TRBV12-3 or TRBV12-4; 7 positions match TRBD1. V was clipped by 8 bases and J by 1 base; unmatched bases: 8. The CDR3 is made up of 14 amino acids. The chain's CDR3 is CASGKAGGSYEQYF. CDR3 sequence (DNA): TGTGCCAGCGGCAAGGCAGGGGGATCCTACGAGCAGTACTTC.

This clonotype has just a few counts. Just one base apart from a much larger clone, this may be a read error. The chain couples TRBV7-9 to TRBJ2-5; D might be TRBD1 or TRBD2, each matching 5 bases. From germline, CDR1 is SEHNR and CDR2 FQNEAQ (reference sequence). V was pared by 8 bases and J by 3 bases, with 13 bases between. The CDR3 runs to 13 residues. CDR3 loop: CASGAQGEETQYF. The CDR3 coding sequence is TGTGCCAGCGGGGCCCAGGGAGAAGAGACCCAGTACTTC.

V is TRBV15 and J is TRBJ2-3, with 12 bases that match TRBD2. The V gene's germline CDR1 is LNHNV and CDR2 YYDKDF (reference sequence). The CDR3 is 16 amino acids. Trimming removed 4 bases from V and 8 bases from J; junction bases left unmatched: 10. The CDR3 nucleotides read TGTGCCACCAGCACTTCAAGGCTAGCGGGAGGGGGTACGCAGTATTTT. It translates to CATSTSRLAGGGTQYF.

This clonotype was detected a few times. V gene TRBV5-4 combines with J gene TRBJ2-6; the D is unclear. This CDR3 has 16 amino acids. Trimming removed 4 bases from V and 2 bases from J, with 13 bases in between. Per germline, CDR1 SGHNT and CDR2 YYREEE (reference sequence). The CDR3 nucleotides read TGTGCCAGCAGCCCTACCCGAGACACTGGGGCCAACGTCCTGACTTTC. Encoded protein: CASSPTRDTGANVLTF.

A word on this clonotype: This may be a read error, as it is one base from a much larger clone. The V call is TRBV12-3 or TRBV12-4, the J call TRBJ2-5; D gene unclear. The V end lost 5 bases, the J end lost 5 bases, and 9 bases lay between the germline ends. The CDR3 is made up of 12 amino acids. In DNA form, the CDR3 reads TGTGCCAGCAGTGATTATGGGGAGACCCAGTACTTC. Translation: CASSDYGETQYF.

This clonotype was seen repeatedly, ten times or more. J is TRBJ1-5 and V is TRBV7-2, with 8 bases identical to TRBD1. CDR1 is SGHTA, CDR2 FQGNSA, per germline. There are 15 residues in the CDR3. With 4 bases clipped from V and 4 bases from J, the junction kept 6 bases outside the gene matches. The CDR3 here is CASSWAGTGNQPQHF. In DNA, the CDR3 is TGTGCCAGCAGCTGGGCCGGGACAGGTAATCAGCCCCAGCATTTT. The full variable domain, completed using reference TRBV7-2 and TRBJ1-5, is GAGVSQSPSNKVTEKGKDVELRCDPISGHTALYWYRQSLGQGLEFLIYFQGNSAPDKSGLPSDRFSAERTGGSVSTLTIQRTQQEDSAVYLCASSWAGTGNQPQHFGDGTRLSIL.

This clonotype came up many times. The CDR3 loop is CASSLTSGSWEQFF. CDR3 DNA sequence: TGCGCCAGCAGCTTGACTAGCGGGAGTTGGGAACAGTTCTTC. This chain connects TRBV5-1 to TRBJ2-1; TRBD2 matches 11 bases. After removal of 1 base from V and 13 bases from J, the junction contained 7 bases not matched to a gene. Germline assignment: CDR1 SGHRS and CDR2 YFSETQ. The CDR3 is 14 amino acids. The full variable domain, its missing parts supplied by reference TRBV5-1 and TRBJ2-1, is KAGVTQTPRYLIKTRGQQVTLSCSPISGHRSVSWYQQTPGQGLQFLFEYFSETQRNKGNFPGRFSGRQFSNSRSEMNVSTLELGDSALYLCASSLTSGSWEQFFGPGTRLTVL.

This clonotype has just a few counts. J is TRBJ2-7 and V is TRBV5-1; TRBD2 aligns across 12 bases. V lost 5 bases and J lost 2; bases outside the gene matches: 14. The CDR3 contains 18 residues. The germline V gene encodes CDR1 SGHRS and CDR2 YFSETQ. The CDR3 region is CASSLDRSSGRGTYEQYF. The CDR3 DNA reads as TGCGCCAGCAGTCTGGACAGGTCTAGCGGGAGGGGGACCTACGAGCAGTACTTC.

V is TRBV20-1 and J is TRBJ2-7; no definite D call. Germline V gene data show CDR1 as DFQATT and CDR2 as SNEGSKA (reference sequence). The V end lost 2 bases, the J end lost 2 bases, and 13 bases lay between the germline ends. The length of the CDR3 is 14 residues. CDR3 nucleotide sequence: TGCAGTGCTAGAAGGCTAGGGAAAGCCTACGAGCAGTACTTC. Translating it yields CSARRLGKAYEQYF.

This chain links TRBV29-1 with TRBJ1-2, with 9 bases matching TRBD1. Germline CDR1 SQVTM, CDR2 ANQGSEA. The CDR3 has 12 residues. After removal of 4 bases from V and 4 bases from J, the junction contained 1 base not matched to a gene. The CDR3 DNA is TGCAGCGTTGCGGGACAGGGCTATGGCTACACCTTC. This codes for CSVAGQGYGYTF.

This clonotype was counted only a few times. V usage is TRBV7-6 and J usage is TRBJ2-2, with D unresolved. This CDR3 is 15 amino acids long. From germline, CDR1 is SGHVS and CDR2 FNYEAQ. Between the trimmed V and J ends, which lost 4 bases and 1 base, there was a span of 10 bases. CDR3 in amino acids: CASSSPMLNTGELFF. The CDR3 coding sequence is TGTGCCAGCAGCTCCCCTATGCTGAACACCGGGGAGCTGTTTTTT.

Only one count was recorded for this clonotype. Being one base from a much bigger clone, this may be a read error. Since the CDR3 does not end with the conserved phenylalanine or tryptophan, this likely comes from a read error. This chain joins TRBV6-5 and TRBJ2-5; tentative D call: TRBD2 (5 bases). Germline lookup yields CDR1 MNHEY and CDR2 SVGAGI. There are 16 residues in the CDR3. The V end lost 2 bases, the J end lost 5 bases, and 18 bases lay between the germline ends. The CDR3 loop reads CASSYGVTGVTETQYL. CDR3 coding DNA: TGTGCCAGCAGTTACGGAGTCACCGGGGTGACGGAGACCCAGTACCTC.

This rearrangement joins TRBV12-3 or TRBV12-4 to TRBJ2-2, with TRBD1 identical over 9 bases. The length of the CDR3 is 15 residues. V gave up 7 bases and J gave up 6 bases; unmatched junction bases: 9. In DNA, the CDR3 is TGTGCCAGCACCACGACAGGGGGAGAGGCCGGGGAGCTGTTTTTT. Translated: CASTTTGGEAGELFF.

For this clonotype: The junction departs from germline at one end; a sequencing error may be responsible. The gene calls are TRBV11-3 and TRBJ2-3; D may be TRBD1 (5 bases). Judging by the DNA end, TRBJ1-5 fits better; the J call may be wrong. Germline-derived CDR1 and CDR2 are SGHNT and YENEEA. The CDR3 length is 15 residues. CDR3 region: CASSSPWDGKDTQHF. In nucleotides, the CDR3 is TGCGCCAGCAGCTCCCCCTGGGACGGGAAAGATACGCAGCATTTT.

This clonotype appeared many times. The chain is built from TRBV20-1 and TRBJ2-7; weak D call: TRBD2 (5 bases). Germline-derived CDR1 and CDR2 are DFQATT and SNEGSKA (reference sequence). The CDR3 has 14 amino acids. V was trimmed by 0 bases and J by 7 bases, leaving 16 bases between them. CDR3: CSARDGAARGEQYF. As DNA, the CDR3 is TGCAGTGCTAGAGATGGAGCAGCAAGAGGGGAGCAGTACTTC.

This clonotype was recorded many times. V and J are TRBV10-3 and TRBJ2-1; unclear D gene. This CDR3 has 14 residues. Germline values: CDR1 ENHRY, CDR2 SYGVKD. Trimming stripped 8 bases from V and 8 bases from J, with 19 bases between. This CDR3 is CAIASEFLGDEQFF. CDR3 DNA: TGTGCCATCGCCAGCGAATTTTTAGGCGATGAGCAGTTCTTC.

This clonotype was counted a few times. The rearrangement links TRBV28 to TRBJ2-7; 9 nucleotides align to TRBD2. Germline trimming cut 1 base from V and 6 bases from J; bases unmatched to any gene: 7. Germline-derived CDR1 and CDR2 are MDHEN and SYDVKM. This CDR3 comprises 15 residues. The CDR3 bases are TGTGCCAGCAGTTTATCCAGCGGGAGGCTTATCGAGCAGTACTTC. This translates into CASSLSSGRLIEQYF.